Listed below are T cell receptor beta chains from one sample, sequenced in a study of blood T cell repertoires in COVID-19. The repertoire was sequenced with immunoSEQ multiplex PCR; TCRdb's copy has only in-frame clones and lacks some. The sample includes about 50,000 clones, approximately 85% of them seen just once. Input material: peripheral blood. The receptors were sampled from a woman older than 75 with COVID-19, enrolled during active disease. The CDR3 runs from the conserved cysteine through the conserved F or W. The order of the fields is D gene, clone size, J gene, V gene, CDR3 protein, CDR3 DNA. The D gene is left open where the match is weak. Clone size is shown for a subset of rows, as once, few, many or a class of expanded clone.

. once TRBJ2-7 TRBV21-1 CASSKGGSGRYEQYF TGTGCCAGCAGCAAAGGGGGTAGCGGGAGGTACGAGCAGTACTTC
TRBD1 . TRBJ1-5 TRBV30 CAWRAGGANQPQHF TGTGCCTGGAGAGCAGGGGGAGCAAATCAGCCCCAGCATTTT
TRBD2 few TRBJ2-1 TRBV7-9 CASSFASGRAISEQFF TGTGCCAGCAGCTTTGCTAGCGGGAGGGCCATCAGTGAGCAGTTCTTC
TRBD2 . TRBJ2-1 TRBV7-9 CASSLGTSVYNEQFF TGTGCCAGCAGCTTAGGGACTAGCGTGTACAATGAGCAGTTCTTC
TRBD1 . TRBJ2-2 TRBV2 CASTGQGASGELFF TGTGCCAGCACAGGTCAGGGGGCCTCCGGGGAGCTGTTTTTT
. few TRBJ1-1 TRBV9 CASSVGVVLNTEAFF TGTGCCAGCAGCGTCGGGGTAGTCCTGAACACTGAAGCTTTCTTT
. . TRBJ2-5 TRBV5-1 CASSFRGREETQYF TGCGCCAGCAGCTTCAGGGGTAGAGAAGAGACCCAGTACTTC
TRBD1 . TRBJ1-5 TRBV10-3 CAISETGGYQPQHF TGTGCCATCAGTGAAACAGGGGGCTATCAGCCCCAGCATTTT
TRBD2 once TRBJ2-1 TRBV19 CASSTRSGRARNEQFF TGTGCCAGTAGTACTAGAAGCGGGAGGGCCAGGAATGAGCAGTTCTTC
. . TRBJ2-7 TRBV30 CAWRGVLSSYEQYF TGTGCCTGGAGAGGGGTCCTCAGCTCCTACGAGCAGTACTTC
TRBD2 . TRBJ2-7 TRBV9 CASSDGLAGAEQYF TGTGCCAGCAGCGATGGACTAGCGGGAGCCGAGCAGTACTTC
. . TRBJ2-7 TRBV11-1 CASSLGDALYEQYF TGTGCCAGCAGCTTAGGAGATGCTTTATACGAGCAGTACTTC
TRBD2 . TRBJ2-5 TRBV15 CATSTLTSGRGETQYF TGTGCCACCAGCACCCTGACTAGCGGGAGGGGTGAGACCCAGTACTTC
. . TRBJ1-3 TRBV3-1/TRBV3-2 CASSQGATPGNTIYF TGTGCCAGCAGCCAAGGGGCAACCCCCGGAAACACCATATATTTT
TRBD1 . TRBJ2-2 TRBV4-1 CASSVGQGSAGELFF TGCGCCAGCAGCGTGGGACAGGGGTCGGCCGGGGAGCTGTTTTTT
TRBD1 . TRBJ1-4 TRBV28 CASSPRTGTGKRLVGEKLFF TGTGCCAGCAGTCCTCGAACCGGGACAGGGAAGCGGTTAGTTGGCGAAAAACTGTTTTTT